This T cell receptor beta chain was obtained from a study of beta chain features in type 1 diabetes. General observations from the study: More deletions and fewer insertions at VDJ junctions were found in patients with type 1 diabetes. Naive, central memory and Treg TCRB repertoires appeared more alike in patients than in healthy donors.

Cells sorted by CD45RO/CCR7/CD25/CD127/CD95/CD27 comprised CD4+ naive, central memory, regulatory and stem cell-like memory cells. Sorted populations all had greater than 95% purity. What was sequenced were expressed TCRB transcripts, since all of the isolated RNA had been reverse transcribed. Assay: immunoSEQ multiplex PCR; the TCRdb copy retains only in-frame clones and omits some. Among 970,000 or so clones listed, roughly 17% were seen once. This clone was found a few times. Its target is unknown. The receptor was derived from a young woman in good health. The specimen was naive CD4+ T cells from blood.

The CDR3 protein is CASSLYGTSGREYEQFF. DNA of the CDR3: TGTGCCAGCAGTTTATACGGGACTAGCGGGAGGGAGTATGAGCAGTTCTTC. This sequence joins TRBV28 and TRBJ2-1; TRBD2 matches at 16 bases. V was pared by 1 base and J by 8 bases, with 5 bases of the junction left unmatched. This CDR3 comprises 17 residues. Germline V CDR1 and CDR2: MDHEN, SYDVKM.